These 16 T cell receptor beta chains came from one sample sequenced in a study of blood T cell repertoires in COVID-19. Here immunoSEQ multiplex PCR was the method, and the copy in TCRdb shows in-frame clones only, minus some. This table holds around 160,000 clones, around nine tenths found once. The sequenced sample consisted of peripheral blood. These receptors were taken from a human donor in a cohort sampled during active COVID-19.

This chain joins TRBV7-3 and TRBJ2-5; tentatively, D is TRBD2 (6 bases). Per germline, CDR1 SGHTA and CDR2 FQGTGA. V lost 1 base and J 5 bases, leaving 11 bases between the germline ends. This CDR3 is 14 amino acids long. The CDR3 sequence: CASSLNPGGETQYF. CDR3 nucleotides: TGTGCCAGCAGCTTAAACCCAGGAGGGGAGACCCAGTACTTC.

The J gene is TRBJ1-2, the V gene TRBV21-1. TRBV21-1 is deemed a pseudogene. This CDR3 is built from 14 residues. CDR3 residues: CASSKNGGHYGYTF. CDR3 sequence (DNA): TGTGCCAGCAGCAAAAACGGAGGCCACTATGGCTACACCTTC.

This chain uses TRBV28 with TRBJ2-3; tentative D call: TRBD1 (5 bases). Germline lookup yields CDR1 MDHEN and CDR2 SYDVKM. This CDR3 has 15 amino acids. The V end was cut by 2 bases, the J end by 0 bases, with 9 bases between. The CDR3 here is CASSLGQGSTDTQYF. The CDR3 coding sequence is TGTGCCAGCAGTTTAGGGCAGGGCAGCACAGATACGCAGTATTTT.

The chain joins TRBV7-2 to TRBJ2-1; the match to TRBD1 covers 10 bases. From germline, CDR1 is SGHTA and CDR2 FQGNSA. This CDR3 spans 16 amino acids. J was trimmed by 5 bases and V by 5 bases; bases with no gene match: 9. CDR3 nucleotide sequence: TGTGCCAGCAGCCCAAGGGGCGGGACAGGGGACAATGAGCAGTTCTTC. This translates into CASSPRGGTGDNEQFF.

This clone was seen only a few times. The V call is TRBV7-3, the J call TRBJ1-1; the D gene is possibly TRBD1 (5 bases). The CDR3 loop spans 14 amino acids. V lost 5 bases and J lost 6, with 16 bases in between. Per the germline V gene, CDR1 is SGHTA and CDR2 is FQGTGA. The DNA for the CDR3 is TGTGCCAGCAGCCGAGGAGGGGATCCCCCTGAAGCTTTCTTT. Amino acids: CASSRGGDPPEAFF.

This clone was seen a few times. CDR3 DNA: TGCGCCAGCAGCTGGGCCGGGCTAGCGGGGGTATACAATGAGCAGTTCTTC. Its protein product is CASSWAGLAGVYNEQFF. The chain uses TRBV5-1 and TRBJ2-1, with 10 nucleotides matching TRBD2. CDR3 length: 17 residues. Germline V gene sequence: CDR1 SGHRS, CDR2 YFSETQ. Losses at the gene ends were 3 bases for V and 4 bases for J; bases not matched to a gene: 10.

This sequence joins TRBV7-3 and TRBJ2-1; 7 nucleotides agree with TRBD2. The CDR3 is made up of 15 amino acids. The J segment lost 7 bases and the V segment lost 2 bases, leaving 8 bases of the junction unmatched. Germline V gives CDR1 SGHTA, CDR2 FQGTGA. The CDR3 DNA is TGTGCCAGCAGCTTACTCAGGACTAGAAGTAATGAGCAGTTCTTC. Translating gives CASSLLRTRSNEQFF. Full variable domain (outside the CDR3, taken from reference TRBV7-3 and TRBJ2-1): GAGVSQTPSNKVTEKGKYVELRCDPISGHTALYWYRQSLGQGPEFLIYFQGTGAADDSGLPNDRFFAVRPEGSVSTLKIQRTERGDSAVYLCASSLLRTRSNEQFFGPGTRLTVL.

The chain recombines TRBV6-6 with TRBJ1-2; D remains unclear. CDR3 length: 12 residues. V was cut by 7 bases and J by 8 bases, with 14 bases left in between. The germline V gene encodes CDR1 MNHNY and CDR2 SVGAGI (reference sequence). The CDR3 region is CASNTRVQGYTF. The CDR3 DNA reads as TGTGCCAGCAATACGCGGGTGCAGGGCTACACCTTC.

The genes are TRBV14 and TRBJ1-5; D gene ambiguous. There are 16 residues in the CDR3. Germline V gene lookup returns CDR1 SGHDN and CDR2 FVKESK. V gave up 0 bases and J gave up 2 bases, with 11 bases separating them. CDR3 sequence reads: CASSQDPGRGNQPQHF. The CDR3 DNA is TGTGCCAGCAGCCAAGATCCGGGGAGGGGCAATCAGCCCCAGCATTTT. Based on the CDR3 plus reference TRBV14 and TRBJ1-5, the full variable domain is EAGVTQFPSHSVIEKGQTVTLRCDPISGHDNLYWYRRVMGKEIKFLLHFVKESKQDESGMPNNRFLAERTGGTYSTLKVQPAELEDSGVYFCASSQDPGRGNQPQHFGDGTRLSIL.

The V gene is TRBV3-1 (or the pseudogene TRBV3-2), the J gene TRBJ2-7, with TRBD2 matching over 13 bases. Germline trimming cut 2 bases from V and 4 bases from J; bases unmatched to any gene: 8. Per germline, CDR1 LGHDT and CDR2 YNNKEL (reference sequence). The CDR3 is 17 residues long. The chain's CDR3 is CASSQPGLAGYPYEQYF. CDR3 nucleotides: TGTGCCAGCAGCCAACCGGGACTAGCGGGATACCCGTACGAGCAGTACTTC.

The V gene is TRBV30, the J gene TRBJ1-2, with D unresolved. CDR1 GTSNPN and CDR2 SVGIG come from the germline V gene (reference sequence). The length of the CDR3 is 13 residues. V was pared by 2 bases and J by 5 bases, with 12 bases between. DNA for the CDR3: TGTGCCTGGAGTCTCGGTGAATGGTATGGCTACACCTTC. Protein: CAWSLGEWYGYTF. The full variable domain, with the rest looked up from reference TRBV30 and TRBJ1-2, is SQTIHQWPATLVQPVGSPLSLECTVEGTSNPNLYWYRQAAGRGLQLLFYSVGIGQISSEVPQNLSASRPQDRQFILSSKKLLLSDSGFYLCAWSLGEWYGYTFGSGTRLTVV.

The CDR3 region has the DNA TGCGCCAGCAGCCAAGCGACTAGCAGGGCAAATACGCAGTATTTT. Translation: CASSQATSRANTQYF. The chain recombines TRBV4-1 with TRBJ2-3; TRBD2 aligns across 7 bases. Germline loops: CDR1 MGHRA, CDR2 YSYEKL. The CDR3 runs to 15 residues. The V segment lost 1 base and the J segment 7 bases; nucleotides outside the gene matches: 8.

This chain links TRBV18 with TRBJ1-1; 7 bases align to TRBD1. This CDR3 has 16 residues. The V gene's germline CDR1 is KGHSH and CDR2 LQKENI. The V gene end was trimmed by 5 bases and the J gene end by 0 bases; junction bases not matched to a gene: 9. The chain's CDR3 is CASSALRDSMNTEAFF. As DNA, the CDR3 is TGTGCCAGCTCAGCTCTCCGGGACAGTATGAACACTGAAGCTTTCTTT. Drawing the rest from reference TRBV18 and TRBJ1-1, the complete variable domain is NAGVMQNPRHLVRRRGQEARLRCSPMKGHSHVYWYRQLPEEGLKFMVYLQKENIIDESGMPKERFSAEFPKEGPSILRIQQVVRGDSAAYFCASSALRDSMNTEAFFGQGTRLTVV.

V usage is TRBV5-1 and J usage is TRBJ2-1; D call uncertain. Germline V gene lookup returns CDR1 SGHRS and CDR2 YFSETQ. V gave up 0 bases and J gave up 3 bases, with 13 bases separating them. CDR3 length equals 16 residues. The CDR3 DNA reads as TGCGCCAGCAGCTTGGATACTCCCATCAACTACAATGAGCAGTTCTTC. This translates into CASSLDTPINYNEQFF.

The chain couples TRBV27 to TRBJ1-2, with 7 bases matching TRBD1. The CDR3 totals 15 residues. V shed 5 bases, J shed 4 bases, and the junction held 10 bases outside the gene matches. Germline V CDR1 and CDR2: MNHEY, SMNVEV (reference sequence). The CDR3 loop reads CASSPTMGQSYGYTF. The CDR3, as DNA: TGTGCCAGCAGTCCGACAATGGGACAGAGCTATGGCTACACCTTC.

This chain joins TRBV12-3 or TRBV12-4 and TRBJ2-1; D gene uncertain. There are 13 residues in the CDR3. V shed 1 base and J shed 10 bases, with 11 bases lying between them. CDR3 residues: CASSLGVLYEQFF. CDR3 in DNA: TGTGCCAGCAGTTTAGGGGTACTATACGAGCAGTTCTTC.